This TCR beta chain comes out of a study of early T cells in non-severe SARS-CoV-2 infection. Attached unique molecular identifiers marked individual cDNA molecules. TCRdb re-called the 5' RACE reads through MiXCR, storing one row per CDR3 protein. The sample consists of roughly 46,000 distinct CDR3 sequences, around a tenth of them appearing once. This clonotype was recorded many times. Antigen specificity is unknown. V lost 4 bases to trimming and J lost 0 bases, with 11 bases between them. CDR3 length equals 16 residues. The germline V gene has CDR1 SGHRS and CDR2 YFSETQ. Findings and caveats of the study: Reliance on VDJdb matching favored anti-spike CD8 responses; private and CD4 specificities were missed.

The clonotype was recovered from an adult who was a healthcare worker with PCR-confirmed SARS-CoV-2 infection or an uninfected control (not recorded which). The sample here was whole blood, taken at baseline. The chain employs TRBV5-1 and TRBJ2-6, with D possibly matching TRBD1 (5 bases). The CDR3 DNA reads TGCGCCAGCAGCACCGGACAAGCCTCTGGGGCCAACGTCCTGACTTTC. Encoded protein: CASSTGQASGANVLTF.